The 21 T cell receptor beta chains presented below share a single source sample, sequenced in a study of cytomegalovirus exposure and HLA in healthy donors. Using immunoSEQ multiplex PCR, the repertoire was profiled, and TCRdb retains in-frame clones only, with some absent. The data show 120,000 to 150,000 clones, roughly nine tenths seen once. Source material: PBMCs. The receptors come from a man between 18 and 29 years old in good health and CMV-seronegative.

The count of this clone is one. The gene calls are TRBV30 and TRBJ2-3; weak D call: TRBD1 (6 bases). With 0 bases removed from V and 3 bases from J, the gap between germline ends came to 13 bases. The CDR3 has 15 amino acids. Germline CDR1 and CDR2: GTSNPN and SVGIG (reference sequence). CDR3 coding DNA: TGTGCCTGGAGTGTATTACGGCAGGGGACAGATACGCAGTATTTT. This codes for CAWSVLRQGTDTQYF. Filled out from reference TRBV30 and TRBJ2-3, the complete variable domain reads SQTIHQWPATLVQPVGSPLSLECTVEGTSNPNLYWYRQAAGRGLQLLFYSVGIGQISSEVPQNLSASRPQDRQFILSSKKLLLSDSGFYLCAWSVLRQGTDTQYFGPGTRLTVL.

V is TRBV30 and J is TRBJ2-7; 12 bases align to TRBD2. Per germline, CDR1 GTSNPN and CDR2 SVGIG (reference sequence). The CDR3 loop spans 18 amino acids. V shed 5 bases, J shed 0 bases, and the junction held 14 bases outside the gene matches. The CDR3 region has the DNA TGTGCCTGGGGGCGAGGACTAGCGGGACTCCGATTCTCCTACGAGCAGTACTTC. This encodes CAWGRGLAGLRFSYEQYF.

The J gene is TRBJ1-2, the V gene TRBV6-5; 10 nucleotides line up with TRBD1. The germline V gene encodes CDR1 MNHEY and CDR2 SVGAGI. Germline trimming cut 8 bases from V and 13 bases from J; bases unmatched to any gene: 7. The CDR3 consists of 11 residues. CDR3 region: CASPGQGFFTF. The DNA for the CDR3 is TGTGCCAGCCCGGGACAGGGGTTTTTCACCTTC.

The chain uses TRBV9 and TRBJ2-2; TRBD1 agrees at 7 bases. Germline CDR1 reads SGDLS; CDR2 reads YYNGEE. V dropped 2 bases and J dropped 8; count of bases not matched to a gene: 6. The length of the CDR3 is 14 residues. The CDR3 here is CASSVTQGSGELFF. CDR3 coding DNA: TGTGCCAGCAGCGTTACACAGGGGTCGGGGGAGCTGTTTTTT.

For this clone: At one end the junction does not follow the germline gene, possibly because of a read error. This CDR3 is CASSLGGPFIFEQYF. The CDR3 DNA reads TGTGCCAGCAGTTTAGGAGGGCCGTTTATTTTCGAGCAGTACTTC. V is TRBV7-2 and J is TRBJ2-7; D is perhaps TRBD2 (6 bases). The CDR3 totals 15 residues. CDR1 is SGHTA, CDR2 FQGNSA, per germline.

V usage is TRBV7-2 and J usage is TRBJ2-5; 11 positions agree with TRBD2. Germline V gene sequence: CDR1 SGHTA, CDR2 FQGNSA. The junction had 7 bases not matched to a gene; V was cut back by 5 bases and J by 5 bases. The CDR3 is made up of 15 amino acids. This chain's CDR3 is CASSDSGGAWETQYF. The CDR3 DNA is TGTGCCAGCAGCGATAGCGGGGGGGCCTGGGAGACCCAGTACTTC. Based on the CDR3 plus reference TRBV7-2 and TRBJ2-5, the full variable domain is GAGVSQSPSNKVTEKGKDVELRCDPISGHTALYWYRQSLGQGLEFLIYFQGNSAPDKSGLPSDRFSAERTGGSVSTLTIQRTQQEDSAVYLCASSDSGGAWETQYFGPGTRLLVL.

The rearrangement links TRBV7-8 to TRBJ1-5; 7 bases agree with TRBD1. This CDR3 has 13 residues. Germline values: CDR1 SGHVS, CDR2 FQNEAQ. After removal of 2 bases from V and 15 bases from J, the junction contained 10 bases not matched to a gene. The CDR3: CASSLYGTVKMHF. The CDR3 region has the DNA TGTGCCAGCAGCTTATATGGGACAGTGAAGATGCATTTT.

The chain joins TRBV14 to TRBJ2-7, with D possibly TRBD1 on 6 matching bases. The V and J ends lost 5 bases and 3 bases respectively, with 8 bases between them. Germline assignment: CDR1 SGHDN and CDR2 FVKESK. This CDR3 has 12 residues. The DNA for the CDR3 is TGTGCCAGCAGCTCACAGGGCTACGAGCAGTACTTC. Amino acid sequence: CASSSQGYEQYF.

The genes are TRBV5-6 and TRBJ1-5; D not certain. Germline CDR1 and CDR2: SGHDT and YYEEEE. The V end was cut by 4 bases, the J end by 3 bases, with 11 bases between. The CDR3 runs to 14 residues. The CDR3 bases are TGTGCCAGCAGCCTGGGAGGAATCAATCAGCCCCAGCATTTT. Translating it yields CASSLGGINQPQHF.

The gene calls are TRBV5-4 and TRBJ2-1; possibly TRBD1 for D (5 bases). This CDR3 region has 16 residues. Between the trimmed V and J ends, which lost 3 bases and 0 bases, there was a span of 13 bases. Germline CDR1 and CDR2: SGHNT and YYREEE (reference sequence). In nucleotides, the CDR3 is TGTGCCAGCAGCTCCCCTGGGGCCCACTCCTACAATGAGCAGTTCTTC. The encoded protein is CASSSPGAHSYNEQFF.

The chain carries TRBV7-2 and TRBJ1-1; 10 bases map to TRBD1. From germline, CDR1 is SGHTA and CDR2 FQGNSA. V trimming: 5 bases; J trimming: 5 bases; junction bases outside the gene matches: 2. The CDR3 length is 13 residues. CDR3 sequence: CASSRDRGTEAFF. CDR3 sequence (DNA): TGTGCCAGCAGCAGGGACAGGGGAACTGAAGCTTTCTTT.

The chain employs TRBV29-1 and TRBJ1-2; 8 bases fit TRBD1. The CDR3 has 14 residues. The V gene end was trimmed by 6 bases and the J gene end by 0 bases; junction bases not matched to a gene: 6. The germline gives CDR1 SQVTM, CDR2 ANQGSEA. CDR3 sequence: CSVRGQVPNYGYTF. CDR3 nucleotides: TGCAGCGTGAGGGGACAGGTCCCTAACTATGGCTACACCTTC.

The CDR3 bases are TGTGCCAGCAGCTCAAAGGGGGAGTCCTACAATGAGCAGTTCTTC. This translates into CASSSKGESYNEQFF. V and J are TRBV11-2 and TRBJ2-1, with D possibly being TRBD1 (6 bases). CDR1 and CDR2 from the germline V gene are SGHAT and FQNNGV. V was cut by 4 bases and J by 1 base, with 11 bases left in between. The CDR3 covers 15 residues. The whole variable domain, filled in from reference TRBV11-2 and TRBJ2-1, reads EAGVAQSPRYKIIEKRQSVAFWCNPISGHATLYWYQQILGQGPKLLIQFQNNGVVDDSQLPKDRFSAERLKGVDSTLKIQPAKLEDSAVYLCASSSKGESYNEQFFGPGTRLTVL.

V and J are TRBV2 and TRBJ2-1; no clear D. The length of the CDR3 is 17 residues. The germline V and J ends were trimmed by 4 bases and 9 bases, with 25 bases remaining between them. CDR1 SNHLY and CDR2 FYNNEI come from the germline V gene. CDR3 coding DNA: TGTGCCAGCAGTGTTTGTGACTTCCCCCTCCCATATTGTGAGCAGTTCTTC. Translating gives CASSVCDFPLPYCEQFF.

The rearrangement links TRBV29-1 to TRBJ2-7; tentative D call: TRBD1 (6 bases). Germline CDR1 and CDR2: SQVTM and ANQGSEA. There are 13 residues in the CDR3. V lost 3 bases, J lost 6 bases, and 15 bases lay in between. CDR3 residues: CSVDPGQGREQYF. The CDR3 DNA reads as TGCAGCGTTGATCCAGGCCAGGGGCGCGAGCAGTACTTC.

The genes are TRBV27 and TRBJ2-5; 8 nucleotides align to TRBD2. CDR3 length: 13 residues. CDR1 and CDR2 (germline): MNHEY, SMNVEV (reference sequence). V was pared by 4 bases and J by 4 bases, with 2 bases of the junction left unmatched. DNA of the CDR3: TGTGCCAGCAGTTACGGGAGGGGAGAGACCCAGTACTTC. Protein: CASSYGRGETQYF.

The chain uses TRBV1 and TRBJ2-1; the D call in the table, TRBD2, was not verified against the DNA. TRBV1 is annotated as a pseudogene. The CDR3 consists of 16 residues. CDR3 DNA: TGCACCAGCAGCCAAGAGCGGGGGGGCCCCTACAATGAGCAGTTCTTC. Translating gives CTSSQERGGPYNEQFF.

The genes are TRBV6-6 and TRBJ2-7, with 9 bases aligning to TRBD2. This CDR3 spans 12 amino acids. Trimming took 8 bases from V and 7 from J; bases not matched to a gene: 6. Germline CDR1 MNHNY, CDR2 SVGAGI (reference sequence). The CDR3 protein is CASSSGTREQYF. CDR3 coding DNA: TGTGCCAGCTCTAGCGGGACGAGGGAGCAGTACTTC.

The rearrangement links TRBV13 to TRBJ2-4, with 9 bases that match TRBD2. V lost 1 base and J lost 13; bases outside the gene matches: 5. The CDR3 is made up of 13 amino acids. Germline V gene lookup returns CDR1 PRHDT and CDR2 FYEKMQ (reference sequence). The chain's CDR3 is CASSLVAGDTQYF. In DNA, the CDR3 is TGTGCCAGCAGCTTAGTAGCGGGGGACACCCAGTACTTC.

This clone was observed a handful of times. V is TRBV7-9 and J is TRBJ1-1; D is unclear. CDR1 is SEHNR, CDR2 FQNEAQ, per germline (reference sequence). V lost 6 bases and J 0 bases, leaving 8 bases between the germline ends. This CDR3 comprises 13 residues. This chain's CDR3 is CASRYIMNTEAFF. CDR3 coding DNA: TGTGCCAGCAGATACATAATGAACACTGAAGCTTTCTTT.

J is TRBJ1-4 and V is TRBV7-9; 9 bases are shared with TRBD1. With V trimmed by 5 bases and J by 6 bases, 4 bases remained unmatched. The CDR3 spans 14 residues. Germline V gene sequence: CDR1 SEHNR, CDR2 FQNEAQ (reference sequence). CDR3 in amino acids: CASSGRTGDEKLFF. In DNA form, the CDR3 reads TGTGCCAGCAGCGGACGGACAGGGGATGAAAAACTGTTTTTT.